This entry lists 21 T cell receptor beta chains sequenced from one sample in a study of cytotoxic CD8 clonotypes in ibrutinib-treated CLL. TCRdb's table, derived via immunoSEQ multiplex PCR, lists solely in-frame clones and lacks some. The sample has over 100,000 clones; about 53% are singletons. This specimen consisted of PBMCs, obtained after 24 months of ibrutinib treatment. These receptors originate from a human donor with chronic lymphocytic leukemia.

In this sample, this clone turned up once. The gene calls are TRBV6-4 and TRBJ2-7; D is possibly TRBD2 (6 bases). Trimming left V 5 bases short and J 2 bases short, with 16 bases between. CDR3 length: 15 amino acids. Per germline, CDR1 MRHNA and CDR2 SNTAGT. The CDR3 protein is CASSLRAGGTYEQYF. The CDR3 DNA is TGTGCCAGCAGTCTCAGGGCAGGAGGGACCTACGAGCAGTACTTC.

This clone was seen more than once but under ten times. This chain uses TRBV5-1 with TRBJ2-2; unclear D gene. V lost 4 bases and J lost 2, with 9 bases in between. The length of the CDR3 is 14 residues. Germline CDR1 is SGHRS and CDR2 is YFSETQ. DNA of the CDR3: TGCGCCAGCAGCAACCCCATAAACACCGGGGAGCTGTTTTTT. It specifies CASSNPINTGELFF.

The V and J genes are TRBV4-2 and TRBJ2-1; 9 positions match TRBD2. CDR1 and CDR2 from the germline V gene are LGHNA and YNFKEQ. This CDR3 has 15 residues. With V trimmed by 4 bases and J by 7 bases, 8 bases remained unmatched. CDR3 loop: CASSPTGTSLNEQFF. In nucleotides, the CDR3 is TGTGCCAGCAGCCCCACCGGGACTAGCCTAAATGAGCAGTTCTTC.

This clone was recorded at least ten times. The chain couples TRBV5-4 to TRBJ2-7; tentatively, D is TRBD1 (5 bases). CDR3 length: 13 residues. Germline V CDR1 and CDR2: SGHNT, YYREEE (reference sequence). V lost 5 bases, J lost 3 bases, and 12 bases lay in between. The CDR3 region has the DNA TGTGCCAGCAGTCCCCCAGGGAACTACGAGCAGTACTTC. Translation: CASSPPGNYEQYF.

The rearrangement joins TRBV11-3 to TRBJ1-3; tentatively, D is TRBD1 (6 bases). Trimming took off 3 bases at V and 0 bases at J, with 9 bases between the two ends. Looked up from germline, CDR1 is SGHNT and CDR2 is YENEEA. The CDR3 loop spans 15 amino acids. CDR3 protein: CASSLTGDSGNTIYF. As DNA, the CDR3 is TGTGCCAGCAGCTTGACAGGCGACTCTGGAAACACCATATATTTT.

The V gene is TRBV10-2, the J gene TRBJ1-2; maybe TRBD1 (5 bases). Trimming stripped 4 bases from V and 3 bases from J, with 18 bases between. CDR1 WSHSY and CDR2 SAAADI come from the germline V gene. The CDR3 sequence is 16 residues long. CDR3 DNA: TGCGCCAGCAGTGGGGGGACGGGCGAGGTCGACTATGGCTACACCTTC. Amino acid sequence: CASSGGTGEVDYGYTF.

V gene TRBV10-3 combines with J gene TRBJ1-2; a possible D gene is TRBD1 (6 bases). The CDR3 totals 17 residues. V lost 0 bases to trimming and J lost 0 bases, with 14 bases between them. Per the germline V gene, CDR1 is ENHRY and CDR2 is SYGVKD. In DNA, the CDR3 is TGTGCCATCAGTGAGTCGGCGCAGGGGTTAGCTAACTATGGCTACACCTTC. Protein product: CAISESAQGLANYGYTF.

This chain uses TRBV30 with TRBJ2-7, with TRBD1 matching 7 bases. After removal of 2 bases from V and 4 bases from J, the junction contained 8 bases not matched to a gene. CDR1 and CDR2 from the germline V gene are GTSNPN and SVGIG (reference sequence). This CDR3 is built from 14 residues. CDR3 loop: CAWSRDRDRYEQYF. The CDR3 coding sequence is TGTGCCTGGAGTCGTGACAGGGATCGGTACGAGCAGTACTTC. The full variable domain, in which reference TRBV30 and TRBJ2-7 provide the parts outside the CDR3, is SQTIHQWPATLVQPVGSPLSLECTVEGTSNPNLYWYRQAAGRGLQLLFYSVGIGQISSEVPQNLSASRPQDRQFILSSKKLLLSDSGFYLCAWSRDRDRYEQYFGPGTRLTVT.

This clone has more than one count but fewer than ten. The rearrangement links TRBV5-1 to TRBJ1-3, with no clear D. Germline V gene sequence: CDR1 SGHRS, CDR2 YFSETQ. The germline V and J ends were trimmed by 0 bases and 0 bases, with 7 bases remaining between them. The CDR3 runs 15 residues. The CDR3 sequence: CASSLGVSSGNTIYF. Written as DNA, the CDR3 is TGCGCCAGCAGCTTGGGTGTTAGCTCTGGAAACACCATATATTTT.

Comment on this clone: A much larger clonotype is one base distant, so this may be a read error. CDR3 in DNA: TGTGCCAGCAGCTTCTCTGGGGCCAACGTCCTGACTTTC. Residues: CASSFSGANVLTF. This chain uses TRBV7-2 with TRBJ2-6, with D unresolved. Germline V CDR1 and CDR2: SGHTA, FQGNSA. The CDR3 runs to 13 residues. Trimming stripped 3 bases from V and 0 bases from J, with 0 bases between.

The chain has TRBV25-1 and TRBJ1-2; D is perhaps TRBD1 (5 bases). Germline CDR1 reads MGHDK; CDR2 reads SYGVNS. V lost 2 bases, J lost 2 bases, and 9 bases lay in between. There are 14 residues in the CDR3. CDR3 sequence (DNA): TGTGCCAGCAGTGAAGCAGGGCCAAACTATGGCTACACCTTC. Translating it yields CASSEAGPNYGYTF.

This chain links TRBV6-6 with TRBJ1-1; D is unresolved. This CDR3 region has 12 residues. The ends were cut back, 2 bases at V and 5 bases at J, with 6 bases in the middle. The V gene's germline CDR1 is MNHNY and CDR2 SVGAGI (reference sequence). The CDR3 is CASSYGLTEAFF. DNA for the CDR3: TGTGCCAGCAGTTACGGTTTGACTGAAGCTTTCTTT.

The chain combines TRBV6-5 with TRBJ2-7, with a weak D call TRBD1 (6 bases). V was clipped by 8 bases and J by 7 bases, with 12 bases between them. Germline lookup yields CDR1 MNHEY and CDR2 SVGAGI. The CDR3 length is 11 residues. CDR3 in DNA: TGTGCCAGCGAGACGAGGGGGGAGCAGTACTTC. Translating it yields CASETRGEQYF.

V and J are TRBV7-9 and TRBJ2-3; possibly TRBD1 or TRBD2 for D (5 bases each). Germline values: CDR1 SEHNR, CDR2 FQNEAQ (reference sequence). The CDR3 has 14 amino acids. The V and J ends lost 1 base and 4 bases respectively, with 9 bases between them. The CDR3 here is CASSLGGFPDTQYF. The DNA of the CDR3 is TGTGCCAGCAGCTTAGGGGGGTTCCCAGATACGCAGTATTTT.

The CDR3, as DNA: TGTGCCAGCAGAGGAGGGGCCGAATACTATGGCTACACCTTC. Encoded protein: CASRGGAEYYGYTF. V usage is TRBV25-1 and J usage is TRBJ1-2; tentative D call: TRBD1 (5 bases). There are 14 residues in the CDR3. The germline V gene has CDR1 MGHDK and CDR2 SYGVNS. V lost 6 bases and J 3 bases, leaving 14 bases between the germline ends.

This clone turned up a few times. The CDR3 spells CASSVNKLTGELFF. The CDR3 nucleotides are TGTGCCAGTAGTGTCAATAAACTCACCGGGGAGCTGTTTTTT. The J gene is TRBJ2-2, the V gene TRBV19; D is uncertain. The ends were cut back, 5 bases at V and 4 bases at J, with 11 bases in the middle. Germline lookup yields CDR1 LNHDA and CDR2 SQIVND (reference sequence). This CDR3 region has 14 residues.

In this sample, this clone turned up a few times. The J gene is TRBJ1-6, the V gene TRBV11-2, with TRBD1 matching over 12 bases. The CDR3 has 14 residues. Germline CDR1 is SGHAT and CDR2 is FQNNGV. Trimming at V came to 5 bases and at J to 10 bases, leaving 3 bases not matched to a gene. The DNA of the CDR3 is TGTGCCAGCAGCCCAGGGACAGGGGGCTCACCCCTCCACTTT. Its protein product is CASSPGTGGSPLHF.

The rearrangement joins TRBV4-2 to TRBJ1-5; the D is unclear. Germline V gene data show CDR1 as LGHNA and CDR2 as YNFKEQ. CDR3 length: 13 residues. V lost 0 bases, J lost 9 bases, and 9 bases lay in between. The CDR3 region has the DNA TGTGCCAGCAGCCAAGAAACTGAACGGCCCCAGCATTTT. This encodes CASSQETERPQHF.

The chain joins TRBV29-1 to TRBJ1-1, with D possibly being TRBD1 (5 bases). CDR1 and CDR2 (germline): SQVTM, ANQGSEA. Trimming cost V 7 bases and J 6 bases, with 12 bases left between them. The CDR3 length is 11 residues. The chain's CDR3 is CSAHPGAEAFF. The CDR3 DNA reads as TGCAGCGCCCACCCGGGGGCTGAAGCTTTCTTT.

The chain links TRBV6-1 to TRBJ1-5, with D possibly matching TRBD1 (5 bases). Germline V gene lookup returns CDR1 MNHNS and CDR2 SASEGT. This CDR3 comprises 15 residues. V was cut by 7 bases and J by 1 base, with 14 bases left in between. The CDR3 DNA sequence: TGTGCCAGCACAACGGGGAGGGGAAGCAATCAGCCCCAGCATTTT. Translating gives CASTTGRGSNQPQHF.

The chain is built from TRBV5-1 and TRBJ1-2; D gene ambiguous. This CDR3 is 15 amino acids long. The V end lost 0 bases, the J end lost 8 bases, and 17 bases lay between the germline ends. CDR1 and CDR2 (germline): SGHRS, YFSETQ. In nucleotides, the CDR3 is TGCGCCAGCAGCTTGGGAGACCGGGTCTCTGGGGGCTACACCTTC. Amino acids: CASSLGDRVSGGYTF.